The clone carrying this T cell receptor beta chain was counted many times. What it recognizes is unknown. This specimen comes from a study of T cell repertoires in cytomegalovirus infection. Findings and limits, study-wide: Based on cumulative public TCR beta family frequency, carriers of CMV plus the relevant HLA were identified. What dominated the ex vivo response were HLA-C-restricted CMV-specific TCR beta clonotypes.

The CDR3 contains 13 residues. V lost 2 bases and J lost 1, with 3 bases in between. Per the germline V gene, CDR1 is MNHEY and CDR2 is SVGEGT. TCRdb re-called the reads with MiXCR, one entry per CDR3 protein. The sample consists of about 360,000 distinct CDR3 sequences, 15% to 20% of them appearing once. The sequence was collected from a human donor in good health (CMV status not recorded). Some clones in this sample may be carry-over from other donors' samples. This chain connects TRBV6-2 or TRBV6-3 to TRBJ1-3; no clear D gene. What was sequenced was PBMCs. CDR3 sequence: CASSYGSGNTIYF. The CDR3 DNA sequence: TGTGCCAGCAGTTACGGATCTGGAAACACCATATATTTT.